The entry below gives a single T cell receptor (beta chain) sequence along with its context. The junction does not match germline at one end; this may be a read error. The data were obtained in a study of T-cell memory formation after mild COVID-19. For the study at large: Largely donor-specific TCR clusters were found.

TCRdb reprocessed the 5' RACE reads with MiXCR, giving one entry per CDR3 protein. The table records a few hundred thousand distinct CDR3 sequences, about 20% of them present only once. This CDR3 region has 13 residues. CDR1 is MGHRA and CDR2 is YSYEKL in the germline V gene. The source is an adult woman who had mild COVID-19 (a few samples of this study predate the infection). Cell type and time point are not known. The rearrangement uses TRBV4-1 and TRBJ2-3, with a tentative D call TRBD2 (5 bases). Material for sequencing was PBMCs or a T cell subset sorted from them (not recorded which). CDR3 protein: CASSQDEGFTEYF. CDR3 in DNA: TGCGCCAGCAGCCAAGATGAGGGTTTTACGGAGTATTTT.